This T cell receptor (beta chain) was sequenced for a study of identical twins. Study-level points and caveats: Invariant MAIT and iNKT cells could partly confound zero-insertion analyses. Whereas memory repertoires showed no such difference, abundant cord blood beta clonotypes carried fewer insertions.

J was trimmed by 1 base and V by 2 bases; bases with no gene match: 9. The CDR3 length is 16 residues. Germline CDR1 is SGDLS and CDR2 is YYNGEE. Unique molecular identifiers were in the cDNA, with template-switch universal primer binding. TCRdb reprocessed the 5' RACE reads with MiXCR, giving one entry per CDR3 protein. The sample has around 1.7 million distinct CDR3 sequences, roughly 35% seen once. Comment on this clonotype: No antigen is known for it.

The chain employs TRBV9 and TRBJ2-7; 7 nucleotides line up with TRBD2. Sequencing was performed on cord blood. The sequence was obtained from a newborn girl in good health. The CDR3, as DNA: TGTGCCAGCAGCGTTGCTGGGCGGGAGCCATCCTACGAGCAGTACTTC. Its translation: CASSVAGREPSYEQYF. Together with reference TRBV9 and TRBJ2-7, the CDR3 gives the full variable domain: DSGVTQTPKHLITATGQRVTLRCSPRSGDLSVYWYQQSLDQGLQFLIQYYNGEERAKGNILERFSAQQFPDLHSELNLSSLELGDSALYFCASSVAGREPSYEQYFGPGTRLTVT.